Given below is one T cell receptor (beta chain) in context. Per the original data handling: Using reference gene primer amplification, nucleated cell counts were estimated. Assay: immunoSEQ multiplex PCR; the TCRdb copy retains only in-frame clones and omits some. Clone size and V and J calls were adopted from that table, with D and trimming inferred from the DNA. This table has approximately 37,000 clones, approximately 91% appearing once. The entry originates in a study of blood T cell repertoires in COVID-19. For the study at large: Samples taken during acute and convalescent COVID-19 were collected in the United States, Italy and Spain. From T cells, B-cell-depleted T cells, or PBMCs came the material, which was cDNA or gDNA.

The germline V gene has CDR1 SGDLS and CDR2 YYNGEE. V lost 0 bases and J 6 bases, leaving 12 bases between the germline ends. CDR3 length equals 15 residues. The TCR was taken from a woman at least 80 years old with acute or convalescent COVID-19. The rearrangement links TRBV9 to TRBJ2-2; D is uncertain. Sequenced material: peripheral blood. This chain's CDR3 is CASSVVQMPSGELFF. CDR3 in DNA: TGTGCCAGCAGCGTAGTTCAGATGCCGTCCGGGGAGCTGTTTTTT.